This passage covers 2 T cell receptor beta chains from one sample sequenced in a study of T cell changes during pregnancy in multiple sclerosis. Clones were read by immunoSEQ multiplex PCR, and TCRdb kept only the in-frame ones, dropping some. The sample includes tens of thousands of clones, roughly 92% of them seen just once. The input for sequencing was peripheral blood, taken in the third trimester of pregnancy. Receptors originate from a female donor in good health, enrolled as a control in a pregnancy study.

The chain recombines TRBV4-3 with TRBJ2-1, with 8 bases identical to TRBD2. The CDR3 covers 21 residues. Looked up from germline, CDR1 is LGHNA and CDR2 is YSLEER. The trim removed 2 bases at V and 0 bases at J, leaving 18 bases unmatched. The CDR3: CASSQPRQSSVAGNSYNEQFF. In DNA, the CDR3 is TGCGCCAGCAGCCAACCCAGGCAGAGCAGTGTAGCGGGAAACTCCTACAATGAGCAGTTCTTC.

This rearrangement joins TRBV29-1 to TRBJ1-4; a possible D gene is TRBD1 (5 bases). Trimming removed 4 bases from V and 8 bases from J, with 11 bases in between. The CDR3 contains 12 residues. Germline V gives CDR1 SQVTM, CDR2 ANQGSEA. CDR3: CSVGEGKEKLFF. CDR3 nucleotides: TGCAGCGTTGGGGAGGGGAAGGAAAAACTGTTTTTT.